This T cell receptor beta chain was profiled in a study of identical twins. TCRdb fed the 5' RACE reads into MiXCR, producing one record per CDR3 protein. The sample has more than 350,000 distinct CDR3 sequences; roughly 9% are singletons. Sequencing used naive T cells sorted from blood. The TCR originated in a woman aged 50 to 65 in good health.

CDR3 sequence: CASSWTGGDEKLFF. As DNA, the CDR3 is TGTGCCAGCAGCTGGACAGGGGGCGATGAAAAACTGTTTTTT. The V gene is TRBV2, the J gene TRBJ1-4, with TRBD1 matching over 11 bases. Germline CDR1 SNHLY, CDR2 FYNNEI. V lost 6 bases, J lost 6 bases, and 3 bases stayed unmatched. CDR3 length: 14 residues.